Sample share makes the clone carrying this TCR gamma chain large. This record comes from a study of gammadelta T cells in human blood. TCRdb re-identified clones in the RT-PCR reads via CATT. The sample consists of about 900 gamma-chain clones, around 9% of them appearing once. Germline CDR1 reads VINAFY; CDR2 reads YDVSNSKD. The CDR3 is 14 residues long. V trimming: 1 base; J trimming: 0 bases; junction bases outside the gene matches: 3. Sample: non-Vgamma9Vdelta2 gamma-delta T cells from infant blood. This TCR derives from a human donor. The chain joins TRGV5 to TRGJ1 or TRGJ2. CDR3: CATWDSSNYYKKLF. DNA of the CDR3: TGTGCCACCTGGGACAGCTCGAATTATTATAAGAAACTCTTT.